These T cell receptor beta chains were read from a single sample in a study of OX40 agonist ivuxolimab in advanced cancers. Data came from immunoSEQ multiplex PCR; TCRdb stores just in-frame clones and leaves some out. The table lists roughly 38,000 clones, 70% to 80% of them singletons. The specimen comprised CD4+ or CD8+ T cells sorted from blood, sampled in a trial of the OX40 agonist ivuxolimab. These receptors came from an adult with an advanced solid tumor such as melanoma, head and neck, liver or kidney cancer. Both conserved end residues are part of each CDR3. D genes are given only for firm matches. Not every row has a clone size; where given, it reads once, few, many or a size class.

cdr3_length d_call j_call v_call clone_size cdr3_nt cdr3_aa
15 TRBD1 TRBJ2-7 TRBV27 once TGTGCCACCGACCCGCAGGACAGGGGGCCCTACGAGCAGTACTTC CATDPQDRGPYEQYF
15 - TRBJ2-2 TRBV9 few TGTGCCAGCAGGCCCTCAGCAGGGGCACACGGGGAGCTGTTTTTT CASRPSAGAHGELFF
13 TRBD1 TRBJ1-2 TRBV18 - TGTGCCAGCTCACCGACAGGGAATCTTGGCTACACCTTC CASSPTGNLGYTF
14 - TRBJ1-1 TRBV6-5 few TGTGCCAGCAGTCCCCCCGGACTAAACACTGAAGCTTTCTTT CASSPPGLNTEAFF
11 TRBD1 TRBJ1-3 TRBV9 - TGTGCCACAGGACAGGTAAACACCATATATTTT CATGQVNTIYF
18 TRBD2 TRBJ2-3 TRBV5-1 - TGCGCCAGCAGCTGGGCCCCTTCTAGCGGGGGGGCCATGGATACGCAGTATTTT CASSWAPSSGGAMDTQYF
14 - TRBJ1-6 TRBV6-5 few TGTGCCAGCAGAGTATCCGGGATACGGTCACCCCTCCACTTT CASRVSGIRSPLHF
17 TRBD1 TRBJ1-2 TRBV2 - TGTGCCAGCAGCGCGGGGACAGGGGGCCGTTCTAACTATGGCTACACCTTC CASSAGTGGRSNYGYTF
16 TRBD1 TRBJ1-4 TRBV14 medium-sized TGTGCCAGCAGCCAAGATCTCAGGGGGCGCAGTGAAAAACTGTTTTTT CASSQDLRGRSEKLFF
13 - TRBJ2-2 TRBV5-1 - TGCGCCAGCAGGAGTTCGAACACCGGGGAGCTGTTTTTT CASRSSNTGELFF
14 - TRBJ1-1 TRBV30 - TGTGCCTGGAGTCCACGAGTGAGAGGCACTGAAGCTTTCTTT CAWSPRVRGTEAFF
11 - TRBJ1-1 TRBV20-1 - TGCAGTGCTAGAGATGCTTCCAGGGCTTTCTTT CSARDASRAFF
15 - TRBJ2-3 TRBV4-2 - TGTGCCAGCAGCCAAGACGGGAGCGTTGCAGATACGCAGTATTTT CASSQDGSVADTQYF
13 - TRBJ1-1 TRBV9 - TGTGCCAGCAGCGTAGAAATGAACACTGAAGCTTTCTTT CASSVEMNTEAFF
14 TRBD1 TRBJ1-5 TRBV10-3 - TGTGCCATCAGTGATCAAGGGGGCGGTCAGCCCCAGCATTTT CAISDQGGGQPQHF
15 TRBD1 TRBJ1-1 TRBV5-1 - TGCGCCAGCAGGGACAGGGGCGAAGTGTACACTGAAGCTTTCTTT CASRDRGEVYTEAFF
14 TRBD1 TRBJ2-7 TRBV5-1 - TGCGCCAGCAGCGAACAGGGGGCCGACTACGAGCAGTACTTC CASSEQGADYEQYF
13 - TRBJ2-1 TRBV14 once TGTGCCAGCAGCCTCGGGACTCCCCGGGAGCAGTTCTTC CASSLGTPREQFF
17 - TRBJ2-6 TRBV9 - TGTGCCAGCAGCGTAGACGATTGGGTGGGTGGGGCCAACGTCCTGACTTTC CASSVDDWVGGANVLTF
10 - TRBJ1-2 TRBV29-1 - TGCAGCGCCCAACAGGGTGCCTACACCTTT CSAQQGAYTF
15 - TRBJ1-5 TRBV4-1 - TGCGCCAGCAGCCAAGATTGGGGGCCCGGACAGCCCCAGCATTTT CASSQDWGPGQPQHF
14 - TRBJ1-6 TRBV5-4 - TGTGCCAGCAGCCGGCGACAGGATAATTCACCCCTCCACTTT CASSRRQDNSPLHF
12 - TRBJ1-1 TRBV5-6 - TGTGCCAGCAGCTGGGGGTCGGGTGAAGCTTTCTTT CASSWGSGEAFF
13 - TRBJ1-1 TRBV6-5 few TGTGCCAGCAGGGGGGATTTGGGCGCTGAAGCTTTCTTT CASRGDLGAEAFF
16 TRBD1 TRBJ1-4 TRBV5-8 once TGTGCCAGCCTCCGGGACAGGGGGCAGACGAGTGAAAAACTGTTTTTT CASLRDRGQTSEKLFF
16 - TRBJ2-5 TRBV2 once TGTGCCAGCAGAAATACTTCCGGGGTCTATGGGGAGACCCAGTACTTC CASRNTSGVYGETQYF
14 - TRBJ1-6 TRBV5-5 - TGTGCCAGCAGAGAGGGGGGGATCACGGCACCCCTCCACTTT CASREGGITAPLHF
14 - TRBJ2-7 TRBV2 - TGTGCCAGCAGGGCTGACATGCCAACCTACGAGCAGTACTTC CASRADMPTYEQYF
17 TRBD1 TRBJ1-1 TRBV5-8 few TGTGCCAGCAGCCTGATAACTTGGACAGGGGGAAGCGCTGAAGCTTTCTTT CASSLITWTGGSAEAFF
12 - TRBJ1-4 TRBV2 once TGTGCCAGCACTCTAGTCAGGGAAAAACTGTTTTTT CASTLVREKLFF
14 TRBD1 TRBJ1-1 TRBV30 - TGTGCCTGGAGTGGAGAGGGGGCTAGAGGTGAAGCTTTCTTT CAWSGEGARGEAFF
13 - TRBJ1-2 TRBV2 few TGTGCCAGCAGTGAAAGTCGGTTAAGCGGCTACACCTTC CASSESRLSGYTF
15 - TRBJ2-3 TRBV5-1 - TGCGCCAGCAGCTTGAGGGGAGCGGGCACAGATACGCAGTATTTT CASSLRGAGTDTQYF
12 TRBD2 TRBJ2-3 TRBV7-2 - TGTGCCAGCAGCTTTAGCGGGGATACGCAGTATTTT CASSFSGDTQYF
14 - TRBJ1-1 TRBV5-3 few TGTGCCCCGGCCCGGCGGACTTTGAACACTGAAGCTTTCTTT CAPARRTLNTEAFF
13 - TRBJ1-6 TRBV2 medium-sized TGTGCCAGCAGTGAGTTGCAAAATTCACCCCTCCACTTT CASSELQNSPLHF
12 - TRBJ2-3 TRBV5-1 - TGCGCCAGCAGCATGAGCACAGATACGCAGTATTTT CASSMSTDTQYF
15 - TRBJ1-1 TRBV30 - TGTGCCTGGAACCGGGACGGAATGGGGATCCCTGAAGCTTTCTTT CAWNRDGMGIPEAFF
14 - TRBJ1-1 TRBV30 - TGTGCCTGGAGGAGACAGAATTCGAACACTGAAGCTTTCTTT CAWRRQNSNTEAFF
17 TRBD1 TRBJ1-6 TRBV27 - TGTGCCAGCAGCCGCCTGGGACAGGGGGCTCCTAATTCACCCCTCCACTTT CASSRLGQGAPNSPLHF
11 - TRBJ2-6 TRBV30 - TGTGCCTGGAATGCTTACGACGTCCTGACTTTC CAWNAYDVLTF
10 - TRBJ2-1 TRBV9 - TGTGCCAGCGGGAGTATCGGGCAGTTCTTC CASGSIGQFF
15 - TRBJ2-1 TRBV10-3 - TGTGCCATCAGTGAGTCGTTAAGGGTAGGCGATGAGCAGTTCTTC CAISESLRVGDEQFF
15 - TRBJ1-3 TRBV5-3 - TGTGCCAGCAGCTTAACCACTTACTCTGGAAACACCATATATTTT CASSLTTYSGNTIYF
14 - TRBJ1-2 TRBV5-4 once TGCGCCAGCAGCTTGAAAGGGGAAGTGTATGGCTACACCTTC CASSLKGEVYGYTF
14 - TRBJ2-1 TRBV5-4 few TGTGCCAGCAGCTCCCGGGACGGCCTCAATGAGCAGTTCTTC CASSSRDGLNEQFF
14 TRBD1 TRBJ2-7 TRBV7-9 once TGTGCCAGCAGCATGATAGGACAGGGCGGCGAGCAGTACTTC CASSMIGQGGEQYF
14 - TRBJ2-2 TRBV6-1 - TGTGCCACGGAACAGAGGTTTCCCGCCGGGGAGCTGTTTTTT CATEQRFPAGELFF
13 - TRBJ2-3 TRBV5-1 - TGCGCCAGCAGCTTGGGATATCAAGATACGCAGTATTTT CASSLGYQDTQYF
13 - TRBJ1-1 TRBV5-6 - TGTGCCAGCAGCCTATATGACATCACTGAAGCTTTCTTT CASSLYDITEAFF
15 TRBD1 TRBJ1-2 TRBV10-3 - TGTGCCATCAGTGAGTTACCGGACAGGGGGAATGGCTACACCTTC CAISELPDRGNGYTF
15 - TRBJ1-2 TRBV19 - TGTGCCAGTAGTATAGGAGGGATCAACCCCTATGGCTACACCTTC CASSIGGINPYGYTF
15 - TRBJ2-7 TRBV28 - TGTGCCAGCAGTATATATAGCGGAACCTCCTACGAGCAGTACTTC CASSIYSGTSYEQYF
12 - TRBJ1-5 TRBV12-5 - TGTGCTAGTGGTTGGAGCAATCAGCCCCAGCATTTT CASGWSNQPQHF
14 - TRBJ2-1 TRBV7-6 - TGTGCCAGCAGCCCCCGCGTCGGTTACAATGAGCAGTTCTTC CASSPRVGYNEQFF
15 TRBD2 TRBJ2-3 TRBV10-3 - TGTGCCATCGGGACTCAGCGGGGGGGGGTAGATACGCAGTATTTT CAIGTQRGGVDTQYF
12 - TRBJ2-3 TRBV6-1 - TGTGCCAGCATGTTAAAGCAAGGTACGCAGTATTTT CASMLKQGTQYF
15 - TRBJ2-1 TRBV2 - TGTGCCAGCAGTGAGACGGCGGGGCAGTACAATGAGCAGTTCTTC CASSETAGQYNEQFF
13 - TRBJ2-2 TRBV6-1 - TGTGCCAGCAGTCTACAGCTCGCCGGGGAGCTGTTTTTT CASSLQLAGELFF
13 TRBD1 TRBJ1-2 TRBV29-1 - TGCAGCGTTACAGGGGATGCGAGCTATGGCTACACCTTC CSVTGDASYGYTF